The table lists the clone carrying this T cell receptor beta chain with a count of one. Every patient had relapsed following autologous stem cell transplantation, and cohorts differed in brentuximab vedotin exposure. Produced via immunoSEQ multiplex PCR; TCRdb's table is partial and in-frame only. Among more than 4,000 clones, about 70% were seen once, and the ten largest hold around a tenth. V was shortened by 4 bases and J by 4 bases, with 9 bases between the two germline ends. The CDR3 has 13 residues. Germline values: CDR1 SGDLS, CDR2 YYNGEE. The data were taken from a study of PD-1 blockade in classical Hodgkin lymphoma.

This receptor was taken from a human donor with classical Hodgkin lymphoma. V and J are TRBV9 and TRBJ2-1; D possibly matches TRBD1 or TRBD2 (5 bases each). Material: peripheral blood mononuclear cells (PBMCs), obtained before the second cycle of nivolumab. The CDR3 sequence: CASSLGTYNEQFF. For the CDR3, the DNA is TGTGCCAGCAGCCTCGGGACGTACAATGAGCAGTTCTTC.